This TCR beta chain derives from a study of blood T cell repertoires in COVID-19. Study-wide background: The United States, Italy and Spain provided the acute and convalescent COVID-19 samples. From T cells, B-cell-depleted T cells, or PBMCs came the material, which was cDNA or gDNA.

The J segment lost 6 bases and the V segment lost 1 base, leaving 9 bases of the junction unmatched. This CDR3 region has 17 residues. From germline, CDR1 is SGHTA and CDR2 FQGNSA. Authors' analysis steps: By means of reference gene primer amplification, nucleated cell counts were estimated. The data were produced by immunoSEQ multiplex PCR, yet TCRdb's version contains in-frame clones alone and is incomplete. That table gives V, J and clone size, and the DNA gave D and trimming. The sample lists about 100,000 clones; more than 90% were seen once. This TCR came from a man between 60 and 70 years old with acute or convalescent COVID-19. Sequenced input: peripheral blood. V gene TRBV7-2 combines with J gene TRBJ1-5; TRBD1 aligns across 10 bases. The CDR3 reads CASSLGDDRGRGQPQHF. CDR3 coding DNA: TGTGCCAGCAGCTTAGGGGATGACAGGGGGCGCGGTCAGCCCCAGCATTTT.